One sample yielded the 22 T cell receptor beta chains listed below, sequenced in a study of cytomegalovirus exposure and HLA in healthy donors. PCR used 60 Vbeta primers and 13 Jbeta primers. The data were produced by immunoSEQ multiplex PCR, yet TCRdb's version contains in-frame clones alone and is incomplete. The table records 100,000 to 120,000 clones, roughly 73% of them present only once. The sequenced material came from PBMCs. The receptor source for this set is a woman aged 40 to 50 in good health and CMV-seropositive.

The genes are TRBV5-1 and TRBJ2-7; possibly TRBD2 for D (5 bases). V lost 4 bases to trimming and J lost 6 bases, with 14 bases between them. The CDR3 consists of 13 residues. The germline gives CDR1 SGHRS, CDR2 YFSETQ. The CDR3 sequence: CASSPKSEGEQYF. In DNA, the CDR3 is TGCGCCAGCAGCCCGAAGAGTGAGGGCGAGCAGTACTTC. Full variable domain (missing parts from reference TRBV5-1 and TRBJ2-7): KAGVTQTPRYLIKTRGQQVTLSCSPISGHRSVSWYQQTPGQGLQFLFEYFSETQRNKGNFPGRFSGRQFSNSRSEMNVSTLELGDSALYLCASSPKSEGEQYFGPGTRLTVT.

The chain uses TRBV5-1 and TRBJ2-5; 8 nucleotides match TRBD1. In germline, CDR1 is SGHRS, CDR2 YFSETQ. With 4 bases clipped from V and 2 bases from J, the junction kept 13 bases outside the gene matches. The CDR3 is 17 amino acids. The CDR3 DNA reads as TGCGCCAGCAGCCCATTAATTGGGACAGGCTCACAAGAGACCCAGTACTTC. As protein: CASSPLIGTGSQETQYF. Drawing the rest from reference TRBV5-1 and TRBJ2-5, the complete variable domain is KAGVTQTPRYLIKTRGQQVTLSCSPISGHRSVSWYQQTPGQGLQFLFEYFSETQRNKGNFPGRFSGRQFSNSRSEMNVSTLELGDSALYLCASSPLIGTGSQETQYFGPGTRLLVL.

A remark on this clone: Mismatch with germline at one junction end may stem from a read error. The rearrangement joins TRBV7-9 to TRBJ2-7; weak D call: TRBD2 (6 bases). This CDR3 has 16 amino acids. Germline lookup yields CDR1 SEHNR and CDR2 FQNEAQ (reference sequence). CDR3 nucleotide sequence: TGTTCCAGCAGCTTAGCGGCAAACCCGGAGGACTACGAGCAGTACTTC. Translation gives CSSSLAANPEDYEQYF.

The chain couples TRBV25-1 to TRBJ2-5, with D perhaps matching TRBD2 (5 bases). The J call may be faulty, since TRBJ2-7 better matches the DNA end. This CDR3 is 18 amino acids long. Per the germline V gene, CDR1 is MGHDK and CDR2 is SYGVNS. The CDR3 nucleotides are TGTGCCAGCAGTGAATTGTGTAACAGAACTAGGCTTGCCTACGAGCAGTACTTC. Its protein product is CASSELCNRTRLAYEQYF.

This chain links TRBV4-3 with TRBJ2-3; 7 positions match TRBD2. CDR3 length: 14 residues. J lost 6 bases, V lost 0 bases, and 3 bases had no gene match. Germline V CDR1 and CDR2: LGHNA, YSLEER. CDR3 sequence reads: CASSQDLGGDTQYF. The CDR3 DNA reads as TGCGCCAGCAGCCAAGATTTGGGAGGGGATACGCAGTATTTT.

This chain joins TRBV9 and TRBJ1-6; 7 bases fit TRBD1. CDR1 is SGDLS, CDR2 YYNGEE, per germline. Trimming at V came to 3 bases and at J to 7 bases, leaving 4 bases not matched to a gene. This CDR3 has 14 residues. CDR3 in DNA: TGTGCCAGCAGCGGGACAGGAACGAATTCACCCCTCCACTTT. Translation gives CASSGTGTNSPLHF.

This clone has just a few counts. This chain links TRBV5-6 with TRBJ2-7; perhaps TRBD2 as D (6 bases). V shed 4 bases and J shed 3 bases, with 14 bases lying between them. Looked up from germline, CDR1 is SGHDT and CDR2 is YYEEEE. The CDR3 contains 14 residues. The CDR3 sequence: CASSPGDTFYEQYF. The DNA for the CDR3 is TGTGCCAGCAGCCCGGGGGATACCTTCTACGAGCAGTACTTC.

The chain uses TRBV14 and TRBJ1-2; 9 nucleotides align to TRBD1. Trimming cost V 4 bases and J 8 bases; bases outside gene matches: 11. The CDR3 totals 15 residues. Germline CDR1 is SGHDN and CDR2 is FVKESK. Here the CDR3 reads CASSPFTGGAGGYTF. As DNA, the CDR3 is TGTGCCAGCAGCCCCTTTACAGGGGGCGCGGGAGGCTACACCTTC.

The chain links TRBV7-9 to TRBJ1-2, with D possibly being TRBD1 (5 bases). The CDR3 has 14 amino acids. V was pared by 4 bases and J by 8 bases, with 17 bases between. The V gene's germline CDR1 is SEHNR and CDR2 FQNEAQ (reference sequence). CDR3 protein: CASSSDRRVRGYTF. CDR3 sequence (DNA): TGTGCCAGCAGCTCGGACCGCAGGGTCCGGGGCTACACCTTC.

J is TRBJ2-1 and V is TRBV4-1, with 9 bases that match TRBD2. With V trimmed by 3 bases and J by 2 bases, 5 bases remained unmatched. CDR3 length: 16 amino acids. Germline V lookup: CDR1 MGHRA, CDR2 YSYEKL. CDR3 sequence: CASSHVAGVTYNEQFF. In DNA form, the CDR3 reads TGCGCCAGCAGCCACGTAGCGGGAGTCACCTACAATGAGCAGTTCTTC.

Only one count was recorded for this clone. The chain links TRBV29-1 to TRBJ1-4, with TRBD1 matching 8 bases. The CDR3 runs to 13 residues. The germline V gene encodes CDR1 SQVTM and CDR2 ANQGSEA. V lost 7 bases to trimming and J lost 8 bases; unmatched junction nucleotides: 9. DNA for the CDR3: TGCAGCGGTATGGGACAGGTCAGGGAAAAACTGTTTTTT. It specifies CSGMGQVREKLFF.

The chain is built from TRBV11-2 and TRBJ2-7; 8 bases agree with TRBD2. Germline values: CDR1 SGHAT, CDR2 FQNNGV. J lost 4 bases, V lost 2 bases, and 13 bases had no gene match. This CDR3 comprises 17 residues. Written as DNA, the CDR3 is TGTGCCAGCAGCTTAAGGGGACTAGGGGGGGGGATTTACGAGCAGTACTTC. Encoded protein: CASSLRGLGGGIYEQYF.

The chain carries TRBV18 and TRBJ2-5, with 7 nucleotides matching TRBD1. Per the germline V gene, CDR1 is KGHSH and CDR2 is LQKENI. The CDR3 has 15 amino acids. Trimming at V came to 0 bases and at J to 3 bases, leaving 4 bases not matched to a gene. In DNA, the CDR3 is TGTGCCAGCTCACCACCGGTGGGACAGAAAGAGACCCAGTACTTC. Translating gives CASSPPVGQKETQYF.

V and J are TRBV6-4 and TRBJ1-1; D unclear. Trimming removed 6 bases from V and 3 bases from J, with 23 bases in between. This CDR3 has 17 residues. Germline CDR1 is MRHNA and CDR2 is SNTAGT. The CDR3 DNA sequence: TGTGCCAGCAGAAGGAGGCCAGGAGCGTTTTCGGACACTGAAGCTTTCTTT. This encodes CASRRRPGAFSDTEAFF.

The chain has TRBV7-2 and TRBJ1-2, with 8 bases matching TRBD1. CDR1 is SGHTA and CDR2 is FQGNSA in the germline V gene. The CDR3 loop spans 14 amino acids. Trimming cost V 3 bases and J 4 bases; bases outside gene matches: 4. The CDR3 DNA reads as TGTGCCAGCAGCTTTACAGGGGGTAGCTATGGCTACACCTTC. It yields the protein CASSFTGGSYGYTF.

J is TRBJ2-3 and V is TRBV5-1; TRBD2 matches at 8 bases. The CDR3 loop spans 16 amino acids. The germline gives CDR1 SGHRS, CDR2 YFSETQ. Trimming cost V 4 bases and J 3 bases; bases outside gene matches: 10. The CDR3 region is CASSVETSEGTDTQYF. For the CDR3, the DNA is TGCGCCAGCAGCGTCGAGACTAGCGAGGGGACAGATACGCAGTATTTT. Full variable domain (remainder filled in from reference TRBV5-1 and TRBJ2-3): KAGVTQTPRYLIKTRGQQVTLSCSPISGHRSVSWYQQTPGQGLQFLFEYFSETQRNKGNFPGRFSGRQFSNSRSEMNVSTLELGDSALYLCASSVETSEGTDTQYFGPGTRLTVL.

This clone showed up just once. This chain uses TRBV5-1 with TRBJ2-5, with TRBD1 matching 10 bases. This CDR3 contains 18 residues. In germline, CDR1 is SGHRS, CDR2 YFSETQ. J lost 7 bases, V lost 0 bases, and 15 bases had no gene match. Here the CDR3 reads CASSLAEAPGQGRGTQYF. In nucleotides, the CDR3 is TGCGCCAGCAGCTTGGCCGAAGCTCCGGGACAGGGGCGCGGGACCCAGTACTTC.

This clone showed up just once. The rearrangement links TRBV28 to TRBJ1-2; possibly TRBD1 for D (5 bases). Trimming removed 6 bases from V and 3 bases from J, with 20 bases in between. Germline V gene sequence: CDR1 MDHEN, CDR2 SYDVKM. The CDR3 extends over 16 amino acids. CDR3 nucleotide sequence: TGTGCCAGCAGCCCGATCAGAGACAGACTTTACTATGGCTACACCTTC. As protein: CASSPIRDRLYYGYTF.

The rearrangement links TRBV5-1 to TRBJ1-2; D possibly corresponds to TRBD1 (6 bases). Germline V lookup: CDR1 SGHRS, CDR2 YFSETQ. Trimming took off 4 bases at V and 6 bases at J, with 13 bases between the two ends. This CDR3 has 13 residues. Here the CDR3 DNA reads TGCGCCAGCAGCCCTACTGGGACAAATGGCTACACCTTC. This codes for CASSPTGTNGYTF.

The chain combines TRBV6-6 with TRBJ2-7, with D perhaps matching TRBD1 (5 bases). CDR1 and CDR2 (germline): MNHNY, SVGAGI (reference sequence). The CDR3 has 13 amino acids. V lost 2 bases and J lost 11, with 16 bases in between. The CDR3 region has the DNA TGTGCCAGCAGTTACGGTTCAGGGAAAAGCGAGTACTTC. It specifies CASSYGSGKSEYF.

J is TRBJ2-1 and V is TRBV21-1; the table's D gene call, TRBD2, was not cross checked with the DNA. TRBV21-1 is a recognized pseudogene. This CDR3 is built from 16 residues. CDR3 sequence (DNA): TGTGCCAGCAGCAAATGGGGCGGGGGGGACTACAATGAGCAGTTCTTC. Translation: CASSKWGGGDYNEQFF.

V is TRBV6-1 and J is TRBJ1-1; D unclear. Trimming pared 2 bases from V and 8 bases from J, leaving 6 bases between. Looked up from germline, CDR1 is MNHNS and CDR2 is SASEGT. CDR3 size: 11 residues. The CDR3 loop is CASSEWREAFF. The CDR3 DNA reads TGTGCCAGCAGTGAATGGAGGGAAGCTTTCTTT.